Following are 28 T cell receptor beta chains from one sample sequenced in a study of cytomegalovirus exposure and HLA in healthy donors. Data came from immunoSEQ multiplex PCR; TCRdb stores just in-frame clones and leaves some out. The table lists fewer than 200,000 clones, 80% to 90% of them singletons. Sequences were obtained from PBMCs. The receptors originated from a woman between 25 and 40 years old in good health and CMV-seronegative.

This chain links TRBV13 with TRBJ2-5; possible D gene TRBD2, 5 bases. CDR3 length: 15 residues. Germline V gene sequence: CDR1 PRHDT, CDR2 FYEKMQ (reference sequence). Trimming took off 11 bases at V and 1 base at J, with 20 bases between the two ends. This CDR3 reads CASRSRRRSQETQYF. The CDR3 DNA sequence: TGTGCCTCAAGGAGTCGGAGGAGGTCCCAAGAGACCCAGTACTTC.

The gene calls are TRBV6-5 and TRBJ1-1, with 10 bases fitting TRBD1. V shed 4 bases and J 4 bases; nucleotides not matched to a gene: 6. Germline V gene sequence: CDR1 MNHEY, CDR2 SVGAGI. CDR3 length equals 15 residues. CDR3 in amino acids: CASSFTGTGVTEAFF. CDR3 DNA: TGTGCCAGCAGTTTTACCGGGACAGGGGTCACTGAAGCTTTCTTT.

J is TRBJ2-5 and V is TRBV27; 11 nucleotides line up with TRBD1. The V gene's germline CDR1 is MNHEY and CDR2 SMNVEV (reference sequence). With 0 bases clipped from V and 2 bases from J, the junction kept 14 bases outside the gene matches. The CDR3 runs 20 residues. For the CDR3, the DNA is TGTGCCAGCAGTTTATCGCGGACAGGGGGCGGAGGACGAGGACAAGAGACCCAGTACTTC. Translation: CASSLSRTGGGGRGQETQYF.

The CDR3 DNA reads TGTGCCAGTAGTGAGCCGGGACAGGGGGCCTACTATGGCTACACCTTC. Translated, it gives CASSEPGQGAYYGYTF. The gene calls are TRBV19 and TRBJ1-2; 12 bases agree with TRBD1. The CDR3 covers 16 residues. Trimming removed 5 bases from V and 3 bases from J; junction bases left unmatched: 7. Germline CDR1 is LNHDA and CDR2 is SQIVND (reference sequence).

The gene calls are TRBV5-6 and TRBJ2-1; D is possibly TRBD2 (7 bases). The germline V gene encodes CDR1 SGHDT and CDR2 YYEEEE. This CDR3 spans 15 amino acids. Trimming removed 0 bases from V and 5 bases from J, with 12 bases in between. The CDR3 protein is CASSLGGGRHNEQFF. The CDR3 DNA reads TGTGCCAGCAGCTTGGGCGGGGGCCGGCACAATGAGCAGTTCTTC.

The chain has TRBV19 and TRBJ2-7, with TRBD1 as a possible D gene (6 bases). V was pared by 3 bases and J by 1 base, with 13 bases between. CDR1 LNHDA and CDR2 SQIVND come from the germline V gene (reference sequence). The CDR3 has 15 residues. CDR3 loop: CASSISQGISYEQYF. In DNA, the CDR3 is TGTGCCAGTAGTATTTCACAGGGAATTTCCTACGAGCAGTACTTC.

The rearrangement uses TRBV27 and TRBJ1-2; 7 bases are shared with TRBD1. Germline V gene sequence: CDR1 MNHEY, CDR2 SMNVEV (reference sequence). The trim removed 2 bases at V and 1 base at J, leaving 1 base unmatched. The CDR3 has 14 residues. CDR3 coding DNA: TGTGCCAGCAGTTTAGACAGGGTTAACTATGGCTACACCTTC. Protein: CASSLDRVNYGYTF.

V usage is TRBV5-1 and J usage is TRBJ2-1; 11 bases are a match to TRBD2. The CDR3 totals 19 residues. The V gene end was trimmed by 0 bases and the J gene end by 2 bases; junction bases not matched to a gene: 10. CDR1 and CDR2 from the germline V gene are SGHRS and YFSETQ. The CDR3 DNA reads TGCGCCAGCAGCTTGGGGGAAACGCTAGCGGGGGGCCCCTACAATGAGCAGTTCTTC. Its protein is CASSLGETLAGGPYNEQFF.

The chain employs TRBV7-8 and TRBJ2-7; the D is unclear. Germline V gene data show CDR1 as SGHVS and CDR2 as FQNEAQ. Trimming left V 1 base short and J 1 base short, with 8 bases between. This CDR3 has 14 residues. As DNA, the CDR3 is TGTGCCAGCAGCTTAGGTGGCCAGTCCTACGAGCAGTACTTC. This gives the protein CASSLGGQSYEQYF.

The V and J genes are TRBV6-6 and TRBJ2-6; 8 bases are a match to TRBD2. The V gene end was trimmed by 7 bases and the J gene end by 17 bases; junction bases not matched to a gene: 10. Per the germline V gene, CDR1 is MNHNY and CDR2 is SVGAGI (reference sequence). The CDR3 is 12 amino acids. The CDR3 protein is CASTGLGQHMTF. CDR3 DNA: TGTGCCAGCACGGGACTAGGACAGCATATGACTTTC.

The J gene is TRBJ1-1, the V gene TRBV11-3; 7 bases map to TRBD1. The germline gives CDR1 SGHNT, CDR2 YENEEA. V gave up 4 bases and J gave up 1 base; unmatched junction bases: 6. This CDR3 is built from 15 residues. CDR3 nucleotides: TGTGCCAGCAGCTATTCGGGACAGAAGAACACTGAAGCTTTCTTT. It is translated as CASSYSGQKNTEAFF. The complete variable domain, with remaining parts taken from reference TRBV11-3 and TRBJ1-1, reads EAGVVQSPRYKIIEKKQPVAFWCNPISGHNTLYWYLQNLGQGPELLIRYENEEAVDDSQLPKDRFSAERLKGVDSTLKIQPAELGDSAVYLCASSYSGQKNTEAFFGQGTRLTVV.

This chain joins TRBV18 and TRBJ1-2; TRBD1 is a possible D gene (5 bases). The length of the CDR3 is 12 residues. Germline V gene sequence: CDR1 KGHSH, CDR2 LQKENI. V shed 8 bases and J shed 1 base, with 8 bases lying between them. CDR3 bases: TGTGCCAGCCGGGGGGATAACTATGGCTACACCTTC. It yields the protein CASRGDNYGYTF.

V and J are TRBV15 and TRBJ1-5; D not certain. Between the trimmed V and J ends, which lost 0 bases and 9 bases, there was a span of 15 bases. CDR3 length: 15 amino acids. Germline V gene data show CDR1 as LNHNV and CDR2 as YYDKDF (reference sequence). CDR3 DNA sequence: TGTGCCACCAGCAGAGAGGTCGGCGAGGGATGGCCCCAGCATTTT. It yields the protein CATSREVGEGWPQHF.

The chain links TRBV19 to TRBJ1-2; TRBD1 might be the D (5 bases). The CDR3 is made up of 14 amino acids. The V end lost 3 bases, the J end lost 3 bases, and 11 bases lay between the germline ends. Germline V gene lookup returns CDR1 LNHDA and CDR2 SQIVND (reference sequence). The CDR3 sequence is CASSMLTGYYGYTF. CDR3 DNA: TGTGCCAGTAGTATGTTAACAGGCTACTATGGCTACACCTTC.

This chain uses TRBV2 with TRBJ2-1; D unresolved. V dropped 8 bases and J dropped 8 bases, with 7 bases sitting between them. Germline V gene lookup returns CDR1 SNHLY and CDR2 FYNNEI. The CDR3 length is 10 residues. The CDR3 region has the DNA TGTGCCAGCCGCGTAGATGAGCAGTTCTTC. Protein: CASRVDEQFF.

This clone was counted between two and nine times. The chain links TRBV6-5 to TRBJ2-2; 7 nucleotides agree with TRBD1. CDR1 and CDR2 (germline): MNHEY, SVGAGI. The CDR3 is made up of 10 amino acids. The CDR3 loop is CERDSRELFF. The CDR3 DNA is TGTGAGAGGGACAGCCGGGAGCTGTTTTTT.

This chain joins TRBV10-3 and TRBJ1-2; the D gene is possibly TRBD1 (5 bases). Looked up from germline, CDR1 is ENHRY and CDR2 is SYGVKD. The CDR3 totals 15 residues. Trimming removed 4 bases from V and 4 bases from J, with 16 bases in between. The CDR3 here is CAISVERGGSYGYTF. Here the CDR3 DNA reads TGTGCCATCAGTGTCGAACGGGGGGGTAGCTATGGCTACACCTTC.

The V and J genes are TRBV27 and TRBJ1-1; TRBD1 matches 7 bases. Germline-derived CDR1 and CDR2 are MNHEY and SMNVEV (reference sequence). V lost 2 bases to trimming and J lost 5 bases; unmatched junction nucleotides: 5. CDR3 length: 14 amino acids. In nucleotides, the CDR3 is TGTGCCAGCAGTTTACGAGACAGGGCTACTGAAGCTTTCTTT. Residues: CASSLRDRATEAFF.

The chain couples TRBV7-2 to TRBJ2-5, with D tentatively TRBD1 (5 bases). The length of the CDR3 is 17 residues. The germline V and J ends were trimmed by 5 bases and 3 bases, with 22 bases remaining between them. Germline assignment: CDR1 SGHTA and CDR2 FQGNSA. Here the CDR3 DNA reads TGTGCCAGCAGCCTATTCCTTTCCGGTTTAGGGGAAGAGACCCAGTACTTC. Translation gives CASSLFLSGLGEETQYF. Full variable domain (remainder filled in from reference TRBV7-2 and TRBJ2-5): GAGVSQSPSNKVTEKGKDVELRCDPISGHTALYWYRQSLGQGLEFLIYFQGNSAPDKSGLPSDRFSAERTGGSVSTLTIQRTQQEDSAVYLCASSLFLSGLGEETQYFGPGTRLLVL.

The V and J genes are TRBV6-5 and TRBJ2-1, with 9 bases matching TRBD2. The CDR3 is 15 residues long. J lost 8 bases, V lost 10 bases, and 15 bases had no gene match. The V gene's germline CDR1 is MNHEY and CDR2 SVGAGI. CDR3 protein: CATVPGPSGDDEQFF. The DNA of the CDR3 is TGTGCCACCGTCCCCGGCCCTAGCGGGGACGATGAGCAGTTCTTC.

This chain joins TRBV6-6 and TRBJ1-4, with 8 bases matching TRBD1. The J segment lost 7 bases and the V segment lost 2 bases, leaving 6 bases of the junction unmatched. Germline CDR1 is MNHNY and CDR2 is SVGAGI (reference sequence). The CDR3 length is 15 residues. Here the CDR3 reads CASSYAGGEGEKLFF. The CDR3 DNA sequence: TGTGCCAGCAGTTACGCAGGGGGCGAGGGTGAAAAACTGTTTTTT.

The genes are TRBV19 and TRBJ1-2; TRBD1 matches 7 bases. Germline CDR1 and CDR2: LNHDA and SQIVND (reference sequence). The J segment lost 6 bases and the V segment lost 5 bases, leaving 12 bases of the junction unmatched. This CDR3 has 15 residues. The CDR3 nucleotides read TGTGCCAGTAGTTCCCCCAGGGGGGCTGAGGATGGCTACACCTTC. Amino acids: CASSSPRGAEDGYTF.

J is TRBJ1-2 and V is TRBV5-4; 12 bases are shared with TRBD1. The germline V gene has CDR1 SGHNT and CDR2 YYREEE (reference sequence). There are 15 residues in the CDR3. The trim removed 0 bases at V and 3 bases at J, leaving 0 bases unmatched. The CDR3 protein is CASSLGDRGHYGYTF. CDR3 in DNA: TGTGCCAGCAGCTTGGGGGACAGGGGGCACTATGGCTACACCTTC.

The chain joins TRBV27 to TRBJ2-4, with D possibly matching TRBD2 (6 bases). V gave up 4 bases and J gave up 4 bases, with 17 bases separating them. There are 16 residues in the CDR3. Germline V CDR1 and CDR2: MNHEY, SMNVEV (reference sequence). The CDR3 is CASSSLVGGTKNIQYF. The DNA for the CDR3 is TGTGCCAGCAGTTCCCTCGTCGGGGGTACAAAAAACATTCAGTACTTC.

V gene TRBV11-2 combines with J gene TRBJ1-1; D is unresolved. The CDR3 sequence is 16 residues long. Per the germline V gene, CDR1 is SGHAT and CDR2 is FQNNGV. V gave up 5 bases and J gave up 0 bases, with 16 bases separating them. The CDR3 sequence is CASSPFLGSMNTEAFF. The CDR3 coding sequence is TGTGCCAGCAGCCCCTTTTTGGGCAGTATGAACACTGAAGCTTTCTTT.

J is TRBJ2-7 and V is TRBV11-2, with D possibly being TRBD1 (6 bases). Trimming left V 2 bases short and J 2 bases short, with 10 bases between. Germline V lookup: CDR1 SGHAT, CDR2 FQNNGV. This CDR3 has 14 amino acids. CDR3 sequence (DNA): TGTGCCAGCAGCTTATTACAGGGTCCCTACGAGCAGTACTTC. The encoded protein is CASSLLQGPYEQYF.

As DNA, the CDR3 is TGTGCCAGCAGTTTTGGACAGGACTATGGCTACACCTTC. It encodes CASSFGQDYGYTF. The V gene is TRBV27, the J gene TRBJ1-2; the match to TRBD1 covers 7 bases. From germline, CDR1 is MNHEY and CDR2 SMNVEV (reference sequence). This CDR3 is built from 13 residues. The ends lost 3 bases at V and 3 bases at J; junction bases unmatched: 1.

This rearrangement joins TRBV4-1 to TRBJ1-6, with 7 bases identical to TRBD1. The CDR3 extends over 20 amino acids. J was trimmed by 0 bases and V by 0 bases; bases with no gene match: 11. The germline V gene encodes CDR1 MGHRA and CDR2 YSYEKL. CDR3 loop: CASSQDFWRTGDSYNSPLHF. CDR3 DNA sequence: TGCGCCAGCAGCCAAGATTTTTGGCGGACAGGCGACTCCTATAATTCACCCCTCCACTTT.